Each of the 32 T cell receptor beta chains below was sequenced from the same sample in a study of CD8 T cells in ankylosing spondylitis. TCRdb itself ran the 5' RACE reads through MiXCR, one entry per CDR3 protein. The sample contains about 150,000 distinct CDR3 sequences, roughly 44% of which appear only once. The specimen was synovial fluid, either unsorted or a sorted T cell fraction (not recorded which). The receptor source for this set is a male donor with ankylosing spondylitis.

This clonotype occurred a few times. The chain combines TRBV27 with TRBJ1-1; D possibly corresponds to TRBD1 (5 bases). The CDR3 spans 13 residues. The germline V gene encodes CDR1 MNHEY and CDR2 SMNVEV (reference sequence). V was cut by 0 bases and J by 7 bases, with 9 bases left in between. DNA for the CDR3: TGTGCCAGCAGTTTATCGGGGCAGTATGAAGCTTTCTTT. It encodes CASSLSGQYEAFF.

CDR3 amino acids: CASSARQVVSQPQHF. In DNA, the CDR3 is TGTGCCAGCAGTGCCCGACAGGTAGTGAGTCAGCCCCAGCATTTT. The chain links TRBV6-1 to TRBJ1-5; D is possibly TRBD1 (6 bases). CDR3 length: 15 residues. V was pared by 4 bases and J by 6 bases, with 16 bases between. Germline V gene lookup returns CDR1 MNHNS and CDR2 SASEGT.

This clonotype was detected a few times. V gene TRBV6-5 combines with J gene TRBJ2-7, with TRBD2 matching over 7 bases. CDR3 length: 16 amino acids. The junction had 9 bases not matched to a gene; V was cut back by 2 bases and J by 2 bases. CDR1 and CDR2 (germline): MNHEY, SVGAGI. Here the CDR3 DNA reads TGTGCCAGCAGTTACCCCCCGACTAGCCTTACCTACGAGCAGTACTTC. This encodes CASSYPPTSLTYEQYF.

The rearrangement uses TRBV6-1 and TRBJ1-2, with D hard to call. From germline, CDR1 is MNHNS and CDR2 SASEGT. V was clipped by 2 bases and J by 5 bases, with 18 bases between them. The length of the CDR3 is 16 residues. DNA for the CDR3: TGTGCCAGCAGTGAACCCCCCACGGACGGGTCATATGGCTACACCTTC. Translated, it gives CASSEPPTDGSYGYTF.

In DNA, the CDR3 is TGTGCCAGCAGTGAAGGGGGCGGGTCCTACGAGCAGTACTTC. Translating it yields CASSEGGGSYEQYF. This chain connects TRBV6-1 to TRBJ2-7; D may correspond to TRBD1 or TRBD2 (5 bases each). The CDR3 is made up of 14 amino acids. Germline V gene lookup returns CDR1 MNHNS and CDR2 SASEGT. The germline V and J ends were trimmed by 1 base and 1 base, with 8 bases remaining between them.

The V and J genes are TRBV7-2 and TRBJ2-2; maybe TRBD1 (5 bases). This CDR3 region has 14 residues. Germline V gene data show CDR1 as SGHTA and CDR2 as FQGNSA. The V end lost 5 bases, the J end lost 5 bases, and 12 bases lay between the germline ends. The CDR3 sequence: CASSPLQGTGELFF. In nucleotides, the CDR3 is TGTGCCAGCAGCCCACTTCAGGGAACCGGGGAGCTGTTTTTT.

This clonotype was counted between two and nine times. The chain is built from TRBV4-3 and TRBJ2-1, with D unclear. This CDR3 region has 16 residues. Per the germline V gene, CDR1 is LGHNA and CDR2 is YSLEER. Trimming took off 4 bases at V and 0 bases at J, with 13 bases between the two ends. The CDR3 DNA reads TGCGCCAGCAGCCGCCACCATTATGGCTCCTACAATGAGCAGTTCTTC. Protein product: CASSRHHYGSYNEQFF.

The chain uses TRBV12-3 or TRBV12-4 and TRBJ2-7, with a possible D match to TRBD1 (5 bases). This CDR3 has 13 amino acids. Trimming took 6 bases from V and 0 from J, leaving 9 bases between them. CDR3 region: CASRDTYSYEQYF. CDR3 sequence (DNA): TGTGCCAGCAGGGACACATACTCCTACGAGCAGTACTTC.

The chain links TRBV6-2 or TRBV6-3 to TRBJ1-5, with a tentative D call TRBD1 (5 bases). The CDR3 has 15 residues. Germline-derived CDR1 and CDR2 are MNHEY and SVGEGT. V dropped 2 bases and J dropped 0 bases, with 8 bases sitting between them. CDR3 nucleotides: TGTGCCAGCAGTTACGCGGGGGATAGCAATCAGCCCCAGCATTTT. This codes for CASSYAGDSNQPQHF.

This clonotype has at least ten counts. The gene calls are TRBV20-1 and TRBJ2-2, with 8 bases matching TRBD2. V was clipped by 6 bases and J by 3 bases; unmatched bases: 3. The CDR3 is 13 residues long. From germline, CDR1 is DFQATT and CDR2 SNEGSKA (reference sequence). The CDR3 spells CSAASGYTGELFF. In DNA form, the CDR3 reads TGCAGTGCCGCTAGCGGGTACACCGGGGAGCTGTTTTTT.

There are a few counts of this clonotype. V is TRBV29-1 and J is TRBJ2-1; TRBD2 agrees at 8 bases. Germline V lookup: CDR1 SQVTM, CDR2 ANQGSEA. The junction had 11 bases not matched to a gene; V was cut back by 5 bases and J by 11 bases. The CDR3 length is 13 residues. The CDR3 DNA reads as TGCAGCGTTCGGGAGGGCCTCCTGGTTAAGCAGTTCTTC. This sequence encodes CSVREGLLVKQFF.

The CDR3 bases are TGCAGCGTTGAAGGGTTAAACACCGGGGAGCTGTTTTTT. This sequence encodes CSVEGLNTGELFF. V usage is TRBV29-1 and J usage is TRBJ2-2; D remains ambiguous. Trimming took off 1 base at V and 2 bases at J, with 5 bases between the two ends. This CDR3 comprises 13 residues. From germline, CDR1 is SQVTM and CDR2 ANQGSEA.

This clonotype was counted a few times. The chain links TRBV20-1 to TRBJ1-1; TRBD1 matches 9 bases. CDR3 length: 17 amino acids. Germline V gene lookup returns CDR1 DFQATT and CDR2 SNEGSKA (reference sequence). V lost 0 bases, J lost 5 bases, and 13 bases stayed unmatched. As DNA, the CDR3 is TGCAGTGCTAGAGATTCAAGGACAGGGGTATGGTGGACTGAAGCTTTCTTT. Translation: CSARDSRTGVWWTEAFF.

This clonotype was seen a handful of times. The chain couples TRBV28 to TRBJ2-5; 9 bases map to TRBD2. After removal of 7 bases from V and 4 bases from J, the junction contained 4 bases not matched to a gene. Germline-derived CDR1 and CDR2 are MDHEN and SYDVKM. The CDR3 has 13 residues. The DNA for the CDR3 is TGTGCCAGCACTAGCGGGATAGGAGAGACCCAGTACTTC. Translation: CASTSGIGETQYF.

In nucleotides, the CDR3 is TGTGCCAGCAGTTACTCGAGACCATGGGGCGCTGAAGCTTTCTTT. Its translation: CASSYSRPWGAEAFF. This sequence joins TRBV6-5 and TRBJ1-1, with TRBD1 as a possible D gene (5 bases). This CDR3 comprises 15 residues. The germline V and J ends were trimmed by 0 bases and 6 bases, with 14 bases remaining between them. Germline CDR1 and CDR2: MNHEY and SVGAGI.

This clonotype was seen repeatedly, ten times or more. The rearrangement uses TRBV19 and TRBJ2-2; no clear D gene. Germline loops: CDR1 LNHDA, CDR2 SQIVND (reference sequence). This CDR3 has 13 amino acids. Trimming left V 5 bases short and J 2 bases short, with 6 bases between. In DNA, the CDR3 is TGTGCCAGTAGTTGGAGCAACACCGGGGAGCTGTTTTTT. Its protein product is CASSWSNTGELFF.

This clonotype was detected only once. This chain joins TRBV9 and TRBJ2-7; either TRBD1 or TRBD2 may supply D (5 bases each). The CDR3 sequence is 14 residues long. CDR1 is SGDLS and CDR2 is YYNGEE in the germline V gene. The V gene lost 4 bases and the J gene lost 2 bases, with 13 bases spanning the gap. The CDR3 spells CASSQGDLAYEQYF. CDR3 DNA sequence: TGTGCCAGCAGCCAAGGGGACCTAGCCTACGAGCAGTACTTC.

This sequence joins TRBV20-1 and TRBJ1-3, with D unclear. The CDR3 length is 13 residues. The ends were cut back, 4 bases at V and 0 bases at J, with 7 bases in the middle. The V gene's germline CDR1 is DFQATT and CDR2 SNEGSKA (reference sequence). This chain's CDR3 is CSATRSSGNTIYF. CDR3 bases: TGCAGTGCTACCCGCAGCTCTGGAAACACCATATATTTT.

This sequence joins TRBV7-4 and TRBJ2-1; 7 nucleotides align to TRBD2. V trimming: 7 bases; J trimming: 5 bases; junction bases outside the gene matches: 11. Germline-derived CDR1 and CDR2 are SGHVT and SQSDAQ. This CDR3 spans 15 amino acids. The CDR3 DNA follows: TGTGCCAGCATCTGTGGGGGGGGTTTCAACAATGAGCAGTTCTTC. It translates to CASICGGGFNNEQFF.

V gene TRBV4-1 combines with J gene TRBJ2-1; a weak D match, TRBD2 (7 bases). Germline lookup yields CDR1 MGHRA and CDR2 YSYEKL. The CDR3 has 19 residues. V dropped 4 bases and J dropped 4 bases, with 26 bases sitting between them. The CDR3 sequence is CASSRRSWGGYPLYNEQFF. The CDR3 bases are TGCGCCAGCAGCCGTCGTTCATGGGGGGGCTACCCTCTGTACAATGAGCAGTTCTTC.

The table lists this clonotype with a few counts. The V call is TRBV20-1, the J call TRBJ2-7; 7 nucleotides line up with TRBD2. The CDR3 runs 16 residues. Germline V CDR1 and CDR2: DFQATT, SNEGSKA (reference sequence). The V and J ends lost 0 bases and 3 bases, in that order; junction bases with no gene match: 11. CDR3 protein: CSARDSLAAIIYEQYF. In nucleotides, the CDR3 is TGCAGTGCTAGAGATTCTCTAGCGGCTATAATCTACGAGCAGTACTTC.

The V and J genes are TRBV6-1 and TRBJ1-2; TRBD1 aligns across 10 bases. The CDR3 loop spans 14 amino acids. The V and J ends lost 8 bases and 8 bases, in that order; junction bases with no gene match: 11. CDR1 and CDR2 (germline): MNHNS, SASEGT. The CDR3 spells CASGRRQGARGYTF. As DNA, the CDR3 is TGTGCCAGCGGCCGGCGACAGGGGGCGAGAGGCTACACCTTC.

The gene calls are TRBV25-1 and TRBJ1-1; D not certain. CDR3 length: 13 amino acids. The germline V and J ends were trimmed by 1 base and 2 bases, with 5 bases remaining between them. The germline CDR1 and CDR2 sequences are MGHDK and SYGVNS. The CDR3 DNA reads TGTGCCAGCAGTGAATTAGTTAACACTGAAGCTTTCTTT. This translates into CASSELVNTEAFF.

This clonotype was counted between two and nine times. The chain links TRBV12-3 or TRBV12-4 to TRBJ2-7; a possible D gene is TRBD1 (6 bases). This CDR3 has 13 amino acids. Trimming cost V 3 bases and J 3 bases, with 9 bases left between them. CDR3 DNA: TGTGCCAGCAGTTTCTGGGGGCTCTACGAGCAGTACTTC. Its protein is CASSFWGLYEQYF.

In its sample, this clonotype was seen a few times. The rearrangement links TRBV4-3 to TRBJ2-7; possibly TRBD2 for D (6 bases). The length of the CDR3 is 17 residues. V shed 0 bases and J shed 3 bases, with 18 bases lying between them. Germline V gene data show CDR1 as LGHNA and CDR2 as YSLEER. The chain's CDR3 is CASSQESNRESSYEQYF. DNA for the CDR3: TGCGCCAGCAGCCAAGAGTCCAATCGGGAGTCAAGCTACGAGCAGTACTTC.

The chain carries TRBV4-1 and TRBJ1-2, with D perhaps TRBD1 (6 bases). The germline CDR1 and CDR2 sequences are MGHRA and YSYEKL. V gave up 4 bases and J gave up 0 bases, with 15 bases separating them. The length of the CDR3 is 16 residues. The chain's CDR3 is CASSPPIRGPNYGYTF. CDR3 DNA: TGCGCCAGCAGCCCCCCGATCAGGGGCCCTAACTATGGCTACACCTTC.

The chain carries TRBV5-1 and TRBJ1-1; D not resolved. Germline CDR1 reads SGHRS; CDR2 reads YFSETQ. The CDR3 contains 13 residues. Trimming removed 1 base at V and 6 bases at J, with 10 bases between. The CDR3: CASSLPGGAEAFF. CDR3 sequence (DNA): TGCGCCAGCAGCTTGCCGGGTGGGGCTGAAGCTTTCTTT.

The CDR3 sequence: CASNSHSLNTEAFF. In nucleotides, the CDR3 is TGTGCCAGCAACAGCCACAGCTTGAACACTGAAGCTTTCTTT. This sequence joins TRBV5-4 and TRBJ1-1; D is ambiguous. Per germline, CDR1 SGHNT and CDR2 YYREEE (reference sequence). Trimming took 6 bases from V and 0 from J, leaving 12 bases between them. This CDR3 has 14 residues.

This clonotype was counted between two and nine times. The chain recombines TRBV6-5 with TRBJ1-3; tentative D call: TRBD1 (5 bases). Trimming cost V 0 bases and J 0 bases, with 12 bases left between them. The germline V gene encodes CDR1 MNHEY and CDR2 SVGAGI. This CDR3 spans 17 amino acids. CDR3 sequence reads: CASSYSRDGSSGNTIYF. The CDR3 DNA is TGTGCCAGCAGTTACTCCCGGGACGGTAGCTCTGGAAACACCATATATTTT.

This chain links TRBV10-3 with TRBJ2-4; possibly TRBD2 for D (5 bases). The CDR3 has 13 amino acids. V lost 11 bases and J lost 0, with 11 bases in between. Germline CDR1 ENHRY, CDR2 SYGVKD. This CDR3 reads CASRGIAKNIQYF. In nucleotides, the CDR3 is TGTGCCTCCCGGGGAATAGCCAAAAACATTCAGTACTTC.

The chain employs TRBV6-2 or TRBV6-3 and TRBJ2-1, with 8 bases that match TRBD2. Germline CDR1 MNHEY, CDR2 SVGEGT. J lost 7 bases, V lost 6 bases, and 23 bases had no gene match. CDR3 length: 19 residues. The CDR3 spells CASSHKYYTSGMGGNEQFF. The DNA of the CDR3 is TGTGCCAGCAGCCACAAATACTACACTAGCGGCATGGGGGGGAATGAGCAGTTCTTC.

V usage is TRBV20-1 and J usage is TRBJ1-1, with D possibly being TRBD1 (5 bases). Germline V gene data show CDR1 as DFQATT and CDR2 as SNEGSKA (reference sequence). Trimming cost V 6 bases and J 3 bases, with 14 bases left between them. The CDR3 sequence is 13 residues long. CDR3 in DNA: TGCAGTGCATCGGGGACCTGGTACACTGAAGCTTTCTTT. It encodes CSASGTWYTEAFF.